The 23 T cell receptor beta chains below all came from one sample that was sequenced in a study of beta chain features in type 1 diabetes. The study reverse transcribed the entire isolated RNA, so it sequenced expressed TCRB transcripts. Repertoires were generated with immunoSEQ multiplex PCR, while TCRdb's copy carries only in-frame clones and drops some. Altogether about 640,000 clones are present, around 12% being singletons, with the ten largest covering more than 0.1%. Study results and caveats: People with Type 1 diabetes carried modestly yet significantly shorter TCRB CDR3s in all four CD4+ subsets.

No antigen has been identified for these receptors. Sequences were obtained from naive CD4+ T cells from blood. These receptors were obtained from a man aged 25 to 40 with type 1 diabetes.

As DNA, the CDR3 is TGTGCCAGCAGCACGGGACCAGGAGATTCACCCCTCCACTTT. Translating it yields CASSTGPGDSPLHF. This rearrangement joins TRBV5-6 to TRBJ1-6, with a weak D call TRBD1 (5 bases). Germline CDR1 and CDR2: SGHDT and YYEEEE. CDR3 size: 14 residues. Trimming removed 4 bases from V and 8 bases from J, with 13 bases in between.

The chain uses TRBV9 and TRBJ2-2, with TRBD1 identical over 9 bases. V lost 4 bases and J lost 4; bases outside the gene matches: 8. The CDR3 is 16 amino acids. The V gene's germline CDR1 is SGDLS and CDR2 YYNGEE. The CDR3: CASSSHRGRSTGELFF. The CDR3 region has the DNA TGTGCCAGCAGCTCTCACAGGGGGCGGAGCACCGGGGAGCTGTTTTTT.

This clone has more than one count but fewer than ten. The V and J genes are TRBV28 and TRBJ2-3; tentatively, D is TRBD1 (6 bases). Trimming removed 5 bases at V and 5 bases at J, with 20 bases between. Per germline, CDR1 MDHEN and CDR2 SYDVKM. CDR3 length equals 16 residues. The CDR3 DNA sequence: TGTGCCAGCAGTGGGGGTCAGGGGATGTGGGGAGATACGCAGTATTTT. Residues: CASSGGQGMWGDTQYF. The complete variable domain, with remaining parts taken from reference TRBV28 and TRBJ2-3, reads DVKVTQSSRYLVKRTGEKVFLECVQDMDHENMFWYRQDPGLGLRLIYFSYDVKMKEKGDIPEGYSVSREKKERFSLILESASTNQTSMYLCASSGGQGMWGDTQYFGPGTRLTVL.

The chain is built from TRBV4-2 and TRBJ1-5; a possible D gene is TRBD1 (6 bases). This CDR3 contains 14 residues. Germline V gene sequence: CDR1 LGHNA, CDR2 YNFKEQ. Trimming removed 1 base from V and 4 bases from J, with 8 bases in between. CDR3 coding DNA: TGTGCCAGCAGCCAAGCACAGGGAAATCAGCCCCAGCATTTT. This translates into CASSQAQGNQPQHF.

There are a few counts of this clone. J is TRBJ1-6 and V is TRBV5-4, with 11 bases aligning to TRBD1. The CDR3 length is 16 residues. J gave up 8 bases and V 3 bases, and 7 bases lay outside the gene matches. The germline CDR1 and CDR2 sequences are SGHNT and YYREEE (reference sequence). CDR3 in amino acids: CASSSRTGGRDSPLHF. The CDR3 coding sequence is TGTGCCAGCAGCTCCCGGACAGGGGGCAGGGATTCACCCCTCCACTTT.

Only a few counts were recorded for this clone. The CDR3 loop is CASSSLTSGGTYEQYF. The CDR3 DNA is TGTGCCAGCAGTTCCCTCACTAGCGGGGGAACCTACGAGCAGTACTTC. V and J are TRBV6-5 and TRBJ2-7, with TRBD2 matching over 11 bases. The CDR3 totals 16 residues. Germline CDR1 MNHEY, CDR2 SVGAGI. After removal of 4 bases from V and 2 bases from J, the junction contained 7 bases not matched to a gene.

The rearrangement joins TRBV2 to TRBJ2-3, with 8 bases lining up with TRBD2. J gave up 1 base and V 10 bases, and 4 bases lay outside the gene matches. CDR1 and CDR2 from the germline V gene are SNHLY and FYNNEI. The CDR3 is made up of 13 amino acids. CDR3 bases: TGTGCCACCAGCGGGGGTGGCACAGATACGCAGTATTTT. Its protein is CATSGGGTDTQYF.

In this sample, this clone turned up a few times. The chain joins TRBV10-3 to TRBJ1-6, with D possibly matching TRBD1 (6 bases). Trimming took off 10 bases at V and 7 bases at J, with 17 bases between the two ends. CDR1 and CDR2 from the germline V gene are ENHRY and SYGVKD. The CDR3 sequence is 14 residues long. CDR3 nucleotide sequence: TGTGCCAGCAGGAGGGGGGAGGGAAATTCACCCCTCCACTTT. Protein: CASRRGEGNSPLHF.

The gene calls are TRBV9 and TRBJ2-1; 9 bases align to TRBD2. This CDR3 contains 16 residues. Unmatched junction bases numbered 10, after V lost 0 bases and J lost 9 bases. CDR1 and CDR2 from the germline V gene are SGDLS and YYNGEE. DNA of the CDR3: TGTGCCAGCAGCGTAGGGTCTGCGGGGGGGCCGGGTGAGCAGTTCTTC. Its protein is CASSVGSAGGPGEQFF.

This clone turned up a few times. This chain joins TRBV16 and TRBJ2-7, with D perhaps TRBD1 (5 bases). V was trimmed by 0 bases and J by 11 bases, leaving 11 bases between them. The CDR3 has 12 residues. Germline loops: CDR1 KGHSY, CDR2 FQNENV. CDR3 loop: CASSQSGVWEYF. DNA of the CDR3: TGTGCCAGCAGCCAATCAGGGGTCTGGGAGTACTTC.

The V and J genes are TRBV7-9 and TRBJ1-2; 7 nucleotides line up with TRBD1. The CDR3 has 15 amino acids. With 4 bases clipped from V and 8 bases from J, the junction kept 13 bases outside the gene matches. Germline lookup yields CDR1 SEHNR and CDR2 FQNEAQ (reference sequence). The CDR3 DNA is TGTGCCAGCAGCTGGGGACAGTTGAATCTTATCGGCTACACCTTC. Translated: CASSWGQLNLIGYTF.

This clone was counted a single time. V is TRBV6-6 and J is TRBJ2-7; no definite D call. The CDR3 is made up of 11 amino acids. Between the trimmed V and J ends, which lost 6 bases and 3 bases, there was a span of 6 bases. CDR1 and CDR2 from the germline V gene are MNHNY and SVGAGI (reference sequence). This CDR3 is CASRFNYEQYF. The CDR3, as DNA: TGTGCCAGCAGATTCAACTACGAGCAGTACTTC.

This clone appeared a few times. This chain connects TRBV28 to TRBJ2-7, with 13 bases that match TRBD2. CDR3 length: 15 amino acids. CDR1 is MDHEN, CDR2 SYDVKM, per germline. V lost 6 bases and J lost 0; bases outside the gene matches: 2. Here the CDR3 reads CASRTSGGPSYEQYF. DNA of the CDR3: TGTGCCAGCAGGACTAGCGGGGGGCCCTCCTACGAGCAGTACTTC.

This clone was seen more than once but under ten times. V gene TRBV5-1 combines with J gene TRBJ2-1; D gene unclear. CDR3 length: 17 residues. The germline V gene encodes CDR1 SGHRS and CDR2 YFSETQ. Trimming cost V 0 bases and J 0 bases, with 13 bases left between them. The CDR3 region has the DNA TGCGCCAGCAGCTTGGGGTTTAGGGCGAGCTCCTACAATGAGCAGTTCTTC. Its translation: CASSLGFRASSYNEQFF.

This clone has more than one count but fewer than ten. For the CDR3, the DNA is TGCAGCGTTGGATCGGATCTCGGGCGAGACGAGCAGTACTTC. Translated: CSVGSDLGRDEQYF. This chain links TRBV29-1 with TRBJ2-7; no clear D gene. Per germline, CDR1 SQVTM and CDR2 ANQGSEA. The CDR3 length is 14 residues. The V end was cut by 4 bases, the J end by 5 bases, with 18 bases between.

CDR3 DNA sequence: TGTGCCAGCAGCCACCCTAGCGAAGCAACCTACGAGCAGTACTTC. The encoded protein is CASSHPSEATYEQYF. This rearrangement joins TRBV5-4 to TRBJ2-7, with D tentatively TRBD2 (6 bases). Trimming stripped 4 bases from V and 2 bases from J, with 16 bases between. CDR1 is SGHNT, CDR2 YYREEE, per germline (reference sequence). This CDR3 comprises 15 residues.

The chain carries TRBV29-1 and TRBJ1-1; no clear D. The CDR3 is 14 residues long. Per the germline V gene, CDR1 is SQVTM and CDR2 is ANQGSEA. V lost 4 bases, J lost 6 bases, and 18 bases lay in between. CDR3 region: CSVGSSTDFPEAFF. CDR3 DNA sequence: TGCAGCGTTGGCTCCAGCACGGACTTCCCTGAAGCTTTCTTT.

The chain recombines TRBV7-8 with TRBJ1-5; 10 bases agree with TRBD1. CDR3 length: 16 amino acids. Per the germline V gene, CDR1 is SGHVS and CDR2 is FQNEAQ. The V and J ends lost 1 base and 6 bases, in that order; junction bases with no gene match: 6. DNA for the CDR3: TGTGCCAGCAGCTTAGTGACAGGGGGCGTTGGTCAGCCCCAGCATTTT. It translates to CASSLVTGGVGQPQHF.

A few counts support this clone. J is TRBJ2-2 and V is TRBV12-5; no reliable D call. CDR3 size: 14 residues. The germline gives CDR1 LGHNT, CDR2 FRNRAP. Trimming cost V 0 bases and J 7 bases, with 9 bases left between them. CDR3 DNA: TGTGCTAGTGGTTTGGTACCTGGAAGCGGGGAGCTGTTTTTT. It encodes CASGLVPGSGELFF.

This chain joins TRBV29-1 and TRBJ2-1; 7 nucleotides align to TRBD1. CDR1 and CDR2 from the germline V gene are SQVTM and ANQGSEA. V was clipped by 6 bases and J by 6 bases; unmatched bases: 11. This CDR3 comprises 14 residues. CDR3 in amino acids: CSVKSRDSSNEQFF. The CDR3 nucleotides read TGCAGCGTCAAATCCCGGGACAGCTCCAATGAGCAGTTCTTC.

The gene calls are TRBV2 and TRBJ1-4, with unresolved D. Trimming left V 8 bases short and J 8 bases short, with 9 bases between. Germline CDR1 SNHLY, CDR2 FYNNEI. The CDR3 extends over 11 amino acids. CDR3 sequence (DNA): TGTGCCAGCGGAAATGGGGAAAAACTGTTTTTT. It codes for CASGNGEKLFF.

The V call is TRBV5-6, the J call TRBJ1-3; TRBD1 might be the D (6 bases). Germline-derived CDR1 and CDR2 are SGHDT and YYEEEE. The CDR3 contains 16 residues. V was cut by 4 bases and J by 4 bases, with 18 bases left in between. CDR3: CASSPEGGLEGNTIYF. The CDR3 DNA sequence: TGTGCCAGCAGCCCCGAGGGGGGGCTGGAAGGAAACACCATATATTTT.

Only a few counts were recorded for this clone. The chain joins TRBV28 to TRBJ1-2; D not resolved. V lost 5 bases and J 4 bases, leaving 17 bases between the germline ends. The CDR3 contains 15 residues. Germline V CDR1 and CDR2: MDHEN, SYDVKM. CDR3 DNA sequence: TGTGCCAGCAGTCCCCCGGAAAGACGAACCTATGGCTACACCTTC. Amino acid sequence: CASSPPERRTYGYTF.